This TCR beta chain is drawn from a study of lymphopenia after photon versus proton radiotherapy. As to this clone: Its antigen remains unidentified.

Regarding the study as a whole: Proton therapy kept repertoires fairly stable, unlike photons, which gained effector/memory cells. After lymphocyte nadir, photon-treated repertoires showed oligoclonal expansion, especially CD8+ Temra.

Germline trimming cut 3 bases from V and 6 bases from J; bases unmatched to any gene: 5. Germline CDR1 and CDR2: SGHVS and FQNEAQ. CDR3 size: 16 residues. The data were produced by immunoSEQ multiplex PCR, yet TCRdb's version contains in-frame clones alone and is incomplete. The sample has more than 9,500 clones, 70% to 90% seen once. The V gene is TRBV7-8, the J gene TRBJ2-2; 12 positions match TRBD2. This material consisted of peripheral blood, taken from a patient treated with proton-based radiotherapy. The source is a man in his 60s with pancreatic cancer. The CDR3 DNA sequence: TGTGCCAGCAGCTTTACGGGACTAGCGGGTTCCGGGGAGCTGTTTTTT. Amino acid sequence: CASSFTGLAGSGELFF.